This TCR beta chain is drawn from a study of response to subunit inactivated influenza vaccine. Study-level findings and limits: The authors suggested that every seasonal influenza vaccination recruits few new T cells.

The CDR3 runs 15 residues. V dropped 5 bases and J dropped 1; count of bases not matched to a gene: 5. This clonotype showed up many times. Its matching antigen is unknown. Each CDR3 protein is one row after TCRdb ran MiXCR on the RT-PCR reads. The data contain fewer than 600,000 distinct CDR3 sequences, around 7.9% of them singletons. The chain is built from TRBV12-3 or TRBV12-4 and TRBJ2-3; 8 positions match TRBD1. Sequenced here: PBMCs from blood, sampled approximately 25 months after vaccination. The TCR sequence derives from a man aged 50-75 years who received an inactivated influenza vaccine. The CDR3 reads CASSPDRGGTDTQYF. CDR3 nucleotides: TGTGCCAGCAGTCCCGACAGGGGAGGCACAGATACGCAGTATTTT.